This paragraph reports one T cell receptor beta chain. It lacks a known antigen. No much larger clone is present one base from it, and per-base qualities are unavailable. TCR CDR3 regions were amplified from genomic DNA by multiplex PCR using the deep immunoSEQ assay. Extracted genomic DNA from each cell subset was distributed evenly across all wells of several immunoSEQ 96-well plates, and each plate was treated as a replicate. Each replicate PCR for sorted subsets received 200 ng genomic DNA, equal to about 30,000 T cell genomes. Purified libraries were measured with a Qubit 3.0 fluorometer, size-checked on a Bioanalyzer 2100, and measured again with the KAPA Library Quantification kit. A separate single-read 150-cycle Illumina NextSeq 550 flow cell was used to sequence each immunoSEQ 96-well plate. The study's processing was this. Because the immunoSEQ output included only junctional sequences and no quality scores, the filtering could not be the same as the filtering used for full-length reads. Sequences were annotated with PyIR, a Python wrapper for IgBLAST v1.9, using IMGT germline references to assign V/J genes and CDR3. Reads were removed for weak V/J assignments (E-value above 1e-6), missing CDR3, stop codons, out-of-frame junctions, or ambiguous translated residues. V3J clonotypes were defined by identical inferred V gene, J gene, and CDR3 amino acid sequence. The percentage overlap between two repertoires was calculated by dividing the number of shared unique clonotypes by the size of the smaller repertoire. Three approaches were used to assess repertoire richness: RTK rarefaction, the Chao1 estimator, and Recon v2.1 estimates of unobserved clonotypes. OLGA was used to compute generation probabilities for all TCRbeta clonotypes that the gDNA method yielded from several donors. Here the immuneACCESS table is served through TCRdb, limited to in-frame sequences with V and J called. Missing clones are a known gap in these copies; in checked studies unresolved V genes cover under half, and the rest lacks a known reason. V, J and clone size were drawn from that table, and D and trimming were deduced from the DNA. In this sample the table shows hundreds of thousands of clones, about 96% of which occur a single time. The ten largest clones capture approximately 0.12% of the sample.

The CDR3, from cysteine to phenylalanine, totals 14 residues. Kept here is only the CDR3 DNA, which spans 42 bases and is read in frame from base 1. Per the germline V gene (reference sequence), SEHNR is the CDR1 and FQNEAQ is the CDR2. Unmatched junction bases come to 4, with V trimmed by 5 bases and J by 6 bases. The sample is drawn from a study of shared clonotypes between healthy human individuals (dated by TCRdb to between 2020 and 2021). Turning to the overall study: A couple of women and a few men aged 18 to 49 years were included in the cohort. For each donor, three plates each were used for CD4 naive and CD4 memory, two plates were used for CD8 naive, and one plate was used for CD8 memory. Blood TCR repertoires of several healthy adults were deeply sequenced to estimate repertoire size and the extent of clonotype sharing between individuals. Different laboratories and diverse techniques were used to prepare libraries and sequence TCR repertoires, to increase sequencing depth and limit assay-specific biases. Each donor's leukapheresis produced roughly between roughly 0.85 and 9.5 billion PBMCs.

CD8 naive samples were obtained by positive selection for CCR7 among CD45RO-negative cells, yielding a CD45RA+CCR7+ population from which TemRA cells were excluded. The donors were healthy, HIV-negative adults who had no recently reported acute infections or vaccinations. Every donor was a Caucasian adult living in Nashville, Tennessee, USA. Blood was collected by leukapheresis, and PBMCs were isolated by Ficoll-Histopaque density gradient centrifugation and then cryopreserved in liquid nitrogen vapor phase. Analytical flow cytometry was used to check the purity and quantity of each magnetically sorted T cell population. From each sorted fraction, genomic DNA was isolated and quantified by UV absorbance on a Nanodrop 2000c. Results the study describes overall, beyond this receptor: Clonotypes shared by all four sorted-subset donors showed higher generation probabilities than non-shared clonotypes. The small number of donors limited the genetic and exposure-history diversity represented. Sampling was restricted to blood, and TCR repertoires in tissues likely differ from the TCR repertoires found in blood. Across a few donors, around 5% of naive CD4, roughly 3.3% of naive CD8, roughly 2.2% of memory CD4, and 0.4% to 0.45% of memory CD8 clonotypes were shared. Rarefaction of sorted-subset datasets indicated incomplete sequencing despite the large sequencing depth. Naive subsets generally had larger estimated clonotype richness than memory subsets did. Pairwise subsampling led to the expectation that sequencing depth would affect the degree of clonotype sharing among donors.

This TCR was sampled from a woman in her twenties or thirties in good health. The sequenced sample was naive CD8+ T cells sorted from blood. In the paper's terms, the cell subset or site label means: CD45RA+CCR7+. Recombination linked TRBV7-9 to TRBJ1-5; 10 middle bases align to TRBD1. Here the CDR3 is given as CASSLDRGVQPQHF. The nucleotide sequence is TGTGCCAGCAGCCTGGACAGGGGGGTTCAGCCCCAGCATTTT.